A selection of T cell receptor beta chains follows, all from one sample in a study of cytomegalovirus exposure and HLA in healthy donors. The repertoire was sequenced with immunoSEQ multiplex PCR; TCRdb's copy has only in-frame clones and lacks some. This sample has tens of thousands of clones; 90% occur once, and the top ten carry roughly 2.7%. The source material was PBMCs. These receptor sequences come from a woman between 18 and 30 years old in good health and CMV-seronegative. The CDR3 runs from the conserved cysteine through the conserved F or W. The D gene is left open where the match is weak. Size is omitted from some rows. Given values are once, few, many or a class for expanded clones.

TRBJ2-3,TRBD2,TRBV6-4,few,CASSLAGERDTQYF,TGTGCCAGCAGCCTAGCGGGAGAAAGAGATACGCAGTATTTT
TRBJ1-1,NA,TRBV4-3,NA,CASSPSWEATEAFF,TGCGCCAGCAGCCCTTCCTGGGAGGCCACTGAAGCTTTCTTT
TRBJ1-2,TRBD1,TRBV28,NA,CASSRPGQGNYGYTF,TGTGCCAGCAGCCGACCGGGACAGGGTAACTATGGCTACACCTTC
TRBJ1-5,TRBD1,TRBV30,NA,CAWSLQGDQPQHF,TGTGCCTGGAGCCTACAGGGGGATCAGCCCCAGCATTTT
TRBJ2-3,NA,TRBV2,NA,CASSEPPLGVATDTQYF,TGTGCCAGCAGTGAACCCCCTCTAGGAGTGGCCACAGATACGCAGTATTTT
TRBJ2-1,NA,TRBV6-4,NA,CASSLDSGDHNEQFF,TGTGCCAGCAGTTTAGACTCCGGAGACCACAATGAGCAGTTCTTC
TRBJ2-3,TRBD2,TRBV9,once,CASSVVGRAGDTQYF,TGTGCCAGCAGCGTAGTCGGGAGGGCGGGAGATACGCAGTATTTT
TRBJ2-7,NA,TRBV5-1,NA,CASSLVTPGAYEQYF,TGCGCCAGCAGCTTGGTGACCCCGGGGGCCTACGAGCAGTACTTC
TRBJ2-5,TRBD1,TRBV5-1,NA,CASSLGRTGPLEETQYF,TGCGCCAGCAGCTTGGGCAGGACAGGGCCCTTAGAGGAGACCCAGTACTTC
TRBJ2-5,TRBD2,TRBV6-1,NA,CASSVGLVETQYF,TGTGCCAGCAGTGTGGGACTAGTAGAGACCCAGTACTTC
TRBJ2-7,NA,TRBV7-3,NA,CASSLAGAYEQYF,TGTGCCAGCAGCCTGGCAGGGGCCTACGAGCAGTACTTC
TRBJ2-3,NA,TRBV6-1,NA,CASSEDVAYLSTDTQYF,TGTGCCAGCAGTGAAGACGTCGCCTACCTTAGCACAGATACGCAGTATTTT
TRBJ2-6,NA,TRBV7-3,NA,CASSLLSTGANVLTF,TGTGCCAGCAGCTTACTGAGCACTGGGGCCAACGTCCTGACTTTC
TRBJ2-5,NA,TRBV4-1,NA,CASSQERGLSIAGEGERETQYF,TGCGCCAGCAGCCAAGAGAGGGGGTTGTCAATTGCGGGAGAAGGAGAAAGGGAGACCCAGTACTTC
TRBJ1-1,NA,TRBV7-9,NA,CASSPVGGEDTEAFF,TGTGCCAGCAGCCCCGTAGGTGGCGAGGATACTGAAGCTTTCTTT
TRBJ2-7,TRBD1,TRBV9,NA,CASSVGRDRSYEQYF,TGTGCCAGCAGCGTAGGCCGGGACAGATCCTACGAGCAGTACTTC
TRBJ2-1,TRBD2,TRBV11-2,NA,CASSLVPSLAGRRPNEQFF,TGTGCCAGCAGCTTAGTCCCCTCTCTAGCGGGGAGAAGGCCCAATGAGCAGTTCTTC
TRBJ2-5,NA,TRBV19,NA,CASIGGSGGTQYF,TGTGCCAGTATTGGGGGGTCAGGGGGGACCCAGTACTTC
TRBJ2-7,NA,TRBV6-5,NA,CASRPFSSSYEQYF,TGTGCCAGCAGGCCCTTCTCGAGCTCCTACGAGCAGTACTTC
TRBJ1-5,TRBD1,TRBV16,few,CASSQLGTGTFQPQHF,TGTGCCAGCAGCCAATTAGGGACAGGGACATTTCAGCCCCAGCATTTT
TRBJ2-7,NA,TRBV7-7,NA,CASSLFTGYEQYF,TGTGCTAGCAGCTTATTTACAGGGTACGAGCAGTACTTC
TRBJ2-7,TRBD2,TRBV11-2,NA,CASSPNLAGGFYEQYF,TGTGCCAGCAGCCCAAACCTAGCGGGAGGTTTCTACGAGCAGTACTTC
TRBJ2-3,NA,TRBV6-4,few,CASSDSPESDTQYF,TGTGCCAGCAGTGACTCGCCGGAGTCAGATACGCAGTATTTT
TRBJ2-3,TRBD2,TRBV29-1,NA,CSAAREGASDTQYF,TGCAGCGCCGCGCGGGAGGGGGCCTCAGATACGCAGTATTTT
TRBJ1-2,TRBD1,TRBV4-2,NA,CASSQPGQELNYGYTF,TGTGCCAGCAGCCAACCGGGACAGGAACTTAACTATGGCTACACCTTC
TRBJ2-7,TRBD1,TRBV30,NA,CAWSRDRGQVEQYF,TGTGCCTGGAGCCGGGACAGGGGGCAGGTCGAGCAGTACTTC
TRBJ2-3,TRBD2,TRBV9,NA,CASSRFSGSYPGTDTQYF,TGTGCCAGCAGCCGATTTAGCGGGAGCTACCCAGGGACAGATACGCAGTATTTT
TRBJ2-1,NA,TRBV10-1,NA,CASSKTGGTTVEQFF,TGCGCCAGCAGTAAGACTGGAGGAACTACTGTTGAGCAGTTCTTC
TRBJ1-2,TRBD1,TRBV6-6,NA,CASSYDRGRDGYTF,TGTGCCAGCAGTTACGACAGGGGGCGGGATGGCTACACCTTC
TRBJ2-1,TRBD1,TRBV7-9,NA,CSSSLGTGTYNEQFF,TGTTCCAGCAGCTTAGGGACAGGGACCTACAATGAGCAGTTCTTC
TRBJ2-3,NA,TRBV6-4,NA,CASSEEGRDTQYF,TGTGCCAGCAGTGAGGAGGGTAGGGATACGCAGTATTTT
TRBJ2-7,NA,TRBV6-6,NA,CASSYEGWAYEQYF,TGTGCCAGCAGTTACGAGGGTTGGGCCTACGAGCAGTACTTC
TRBJ2-7,TRBD1,TRBV18,NA,CASSPSILTRDRGFYEQYF,TGTGCCAGCTCACCGAGTATTTTGACCCGGGACAGGGGGTTCTACGAGCAGTACTTC
TRBJ1-1,TRBD1,TRBV7-9,NA,CASSLVPRGKTEAFF,TGTGCCAGCAGCTTAGTTCCCAGGGGGAAAACTGAAGCTTTCTTT
TRBJ2-7,TRBD2,TRBV6-5,NA,CASSYYRSGGEQYF,TGTGCCAGCAGTTACTATCGATCGGGGGGCGAGCAGTACTTC
TRBJ2-4,NA,TRBV27,once,CASSLRGAKNIQYF,TGTGCCAGCAGTCTACGCGGGGCCAAAAACATTCAGTACTTC
TRBJ2-5,TRBD1,TRBV11-1,NA,CASSLNGQGWGETQYF,TGTGCCAGCAGCCTCAACGGACAGGGTTGGGGAGAGACCCAGTACTTC
TRBJ2-3,NA,TRBV5-6,once,CASSYADTQYF,TGTGCCAGCAGTTACGCGGATACGCAGTATTTT
TRBJ1-5,NA,TRBV7-3,NA,CASSLDIGRPQHF,TGTGCCAGCAGCTTGGACATCGGACGGCCCCAGCATTTT
TRBJ2-7,TRBD1,TRBV6-5,NA,CASSGQGFTYEQYF,TGTGCCAGCAGTGGACAGGGTTTCACCTACGAGCAGTACTTC
TRBJ2-3,TRBD2,TRBV7-6,NA,CASSLVERVGLAVSTDTQYF,TGTGCCAGCAGCTTAGTAGAGCGGGTCGGACTAGCGGTTAGCACAGATACGCAGTATTTT
TRBJ2-7,NA,TRBV7-8,NA,CASRSSYEQYF,TGTGCCAGCAGATCGTCCTACGAGCAGTACTTC
TRBJ1-6,NA,TRBV28,NA,CASTLDSSYNSPLHF,TGTGCCAGCACCCTTGACAGCTCCTATAATTCACCCCTCCACTTT
TRBJ2-3,TRBD2,TRBV6-1,NA,CASSEKLAGTDTQYF,TGTGCCAGCAGTGAAAAACTAGCGGGCACAGATACGCAGTATTTT
TRBJ2-1,TRBD2,TRBV28,NA,CASSFPLGGTEQFF,TGTGCCAGCAGTTTCCCTCTCGGGGGGACTGAGCAGTTCTTC
TRBJ2-1,TRBD2,TRBV5-1,NA,CASSLAGLAGANEQFF,TGCGCCAGCAGCTTGGCCGGACTAGCGGGGGCCAATGAGCAGTTCTTC
TRBJ1-5,NA,TRBV5-4,NA,CASSLGGGLNQPQHF,TGTGCCAGCAGCTTGGGGGGGGGCCTCAATCAGCCCCAGCATTTT
TRBJ2-3,TRBD2,TRBV28,once,CASRPLAGYTDTQYF,TGTGCCAGCAGACCTCTAGCGGGTTACACAGATACGCAGTATTTT
TRBJ1-1,NA,TRBV18,NA,CASSPEIVSKLMNTEAFF,TGTGCCAGCTCACCAGAAATTGTAAGCAAGCTCATGAACACTGAAGCTTTCTTT
TRBJ2-5,NA,TRBV28,once,CASSLRARETQYF,TGTGCCAGCAGTTTGAGAGCGAGAGAGACCCAGTACTTC
TRBJ1-6,NA,TRBV15,NA,CATSRGDGTSNSPLHF,TGTGCCACCAGCAGAGGGGACGGGACAAGCAATTCACCCCTCCACTTT
TRBJ1-5,NA,TRBV6-1,NA,CASERLYNQPQHF,TGTGCCAGCGAGAGACTATACAATCAGCCCCAGCATTTT